This is a list of T cell receptor beta chains from one sample in a study of cytomegalovirus exposure and HLA in healthy donors. Method: immunoSEQ multiplex PCR; TCRdb's copy keeps in-frame clones and lacks some. This sample has some 66,000 clones; approximately 97% occur once, and the top ten carry around 1.5%. Sequenced material: PBMCs. These receptor sequences come from a young woman in good health and CMV-seropositive. Each CDR3 is given with its conserved first and last residue. Each record gives: clone size, D gene, J gene, V gene, CDR3 DNA, CDR3 protein. D genes are given only for firm matches. Rows may omit the clone size; those that give it use once, few, many or a size class.

clone_size: NA; d_call: TRBD1; j_call: TRBJ2-7; v_call: TRBV11-2; cdr3_nt: TGTGCCAGCAGCCACCCGCAGGGGGCATCCTACGAGCAGTACTTC; cdr3_aa: CASSHPQGASYEQYF
clone_size: NA; d_call: NA; j_call: TRBJ1-5; v_call: TRBV5-8; cdr3_nt: TGTGCCAGCAGCTTGGACATAGGGGCCAATCAGCCCCAGCATTTT; cdr3_aa: CASSLDIGANQPQHF
clone_size: NA; d_call: NA; j_call: TRBJ2-5; v_call: TRBV21-1; cdr3_nt: TGTGCCAGCAGCATTGGGACTAGCGGGGGGCCCGGCGGGACCCAGTACTTC; cdr3_aa: CASSIGTSGGPGGTQYF
clone_size: NA; d_call: NA; j_call: TRBJ2-7; v_call: TRBV19; cdr3_nt: TGTGCCAGTAGTATAGATTTCCAACAGTCTACCAGCTCCTACGAGCAGTACTTC; cdr3_aa: CASSIDFQQSTSSYEQYF
clone_size: NA; d_call: NA; j_call: TRBJ2-1; v_call: TRBV9; cdr3_nt: TGTGCCAGCAGCGTTCACTACGCCGCCTACAATGAGCAGTTCTTC; cdr3_aa: CASSVHYAAYNEQFF
clone_size: NA; d_call: TRBD2; j_call: TRBJ2-3; v_call: TRBV5-6; cdr3_nt: TGTGCCAGCAGCTTGCTAGCGGACGACACAGATACGCAGTATTTT; cdr3_aa: CASSLLADDTDTQYF
clone_size: NA; d_call: TRBD1; j_call: TRBJ1-2; v_call: TRBV6-5; cdr3_nt: TGTGCCAGCAGAGGACAGGGTCCCTATGGCTACACCTTC; cdr3_aa: CASRGQGPYGYTF
clone_size: once; d_call: TRBD1; j_call: TRBJ1-1; v_call: TRBV28; cdr3_nt: TGTGCCAGCAGGACAGGGAGGAACACTGAAGCTTTCTTT; cdr3_aa: CASRTGRNTEAFF
clone_size: once; d_call: TRBD1; j_call: TRBJ2-7; v_call: TRBV19; cdr3_nt: TGTGCCAGTAGTACCGGACAGGGAATAGGGGAGCAGTACTTC; cdr3_aa: CASSTGQGIGEQYF
clone_size: NA; d_call: TRBD1; j_call: TRBJ2-5; v_call: TRBV27; cdr3_nt: TGTGCCACCGGGACAGGTCTCCAAGAGACCCAGTACTTC; cdr3_aa: CATGTGLQETQYF
clone_size: NA; d_call: NA; j_call: TRBJ1-2; v_call: TRBV15; cdr3_nt: TGTGCCACCTCGAGGGAAAGGTCTGCCTATGGCTACACCTTC; cdr3_aa: CATSRERSAYGYTF
clone_size: NA; d_call: TRBD1; j_call: TRBJ2-1; v_call: TRBV9; cdr3_nt: TGTGCCAGCAGCGGTCCCGGGACAGGGCACAATGAGCAGTTCTTC; cdr3_aa: CASSGPGTGHNEQFF
clone_size: NA; d_call: NA; j_call: TRBJ2-3; v_call: TRBV5-4; cdr3_nt: TGTGCCAGCAGCTTGGTATGGCCCGATAGCACAGATACGCAGTATTTT; cdr3_aa: CASSLVWPDSTDTQYF
clone_size: NA; d_call: TRBD1; j_call: TRBJ2-2; v_call: TRBV11-2; cdr3_nt: TGTGCCAGCAGCTTTCGGACAGGGGGCTTCACCGGGGAGCTGTTTTTT; cdr3_aa: CASSFRTGGFTGELFF
clone_size: NA; d_call: NA; j_call: TRBJ2-1; v_call: TRBV10-3; cdr3_nt: TGTGCCATCAGTGAGAGGAGTGAGCAGTTCTTC; cdr3_aa: CAISERSEQFF
clone_size: NA; d_call: TRBD2; j_call: TRBJ2-7; v_call: TRBV4-1; cdr3_nt: TGCGCCAGCAGCCAATGGGGGGGGGAAGAGCAGTACTTC; cdr3_aa: CASSQWGGEEQYF
clone_size: NA; d_call: TRBD2; j_call: TRBJ2-5; v_call: TRBV28; cdr3_nt: TGTGCCAGCAGTTCCGTGGGACTAGCGGGAGGAGAGACCCAGTACTTC; cdr3_aa: CASSSVGLAGGETQYF
clone_size: NA; d_call: TRBD1; j_call: TRBJ2-3; v_call: TRBV2; cdr3_nt: TGTGCCAGCAGTTCCGACAGGGCCCTAATTAGCACAGATACGCAGTATTTT; cdr3_aa: CASSSDRALISTDTQYF
clone_size: NA; d_call: TRBD2; j_call: TRBJ2-1; v_call: TRBV30; cdr3_nt: TGTGCCTGGAGTGTACGGACTAGCGGGAGTATCGGGCAGTTCTTC; cdr3_aa: CAWSVRTSGSIGQFF
clone_size: once; d_call: TRBD2; j_call: TRBJ2-7; v_call: TRBV6-1; cdr3_nt: TGTGCCAGCAGGGAAGTCCTAGCGGGCCTTACCCTCTACGAGCAGTACTTC; cdr3_aa: CASREVLAGLTLYEQYF
clone_size: NA; d_call: TRBD2; j_call: TRBJ2-1; v_call: TRBV7-7; cdr3_nt: TGTGCTAGCAGCTCGCTCGGACTAGCGGGAAATGAGCAGTTCTTC; cdr3_aa: CASSSLGLAGNEQFF
clone_size: NA; d_call: TRBD1; j_call: TRBJ1-1; v_call: TRBV5-1; cdr3_nt: TGCGCCAGCAGCTTGGTGACAGGGACCTACACTGAAGCTTTCTTT; cdr3_aa: CASSLVTGTYTEAFF
clone_size: NA; d_call: TRBD1; j_call: TRBJ2-6; v_call: TRBV28; cdr3_nt: TGTGCCAGCAGTCCAGGGGGAAGGGGGTCTGGGGCCAACGTCCTGACTTTC; cdr3_aa: CASSPGGRGSGANVLTF
clone_size: NA; d_call: NA; j_call: TRBJ2-5; v_call: TRBV5-6; cdr3_nt: TGTGCCAGCAGCTTGGGGAGGATCCTGATGACCCAGTACTTC; cdr3_aa: CASSLGRILMTQYF
clone_size: once; d_call: TRBD2; j_call: TRBJ2-1; v_call: TRBV5-1; cdr3_nt: TGCGCCAGCAGCCCCCGGACTAGCGGGAGAGGAGATGAGCAGTTCTTC; cdr3_aa: CASSPRTSGRGDEQFF
clone_size: NA; d_call: TRBD1; j_call: TRBJ2-1; v_call: TRBV6-5; cdr3_nt: TGTGCCAGCAGTTACTCAGAGGGACAGGGGTGGAATGAGCAGTTCTTC; cdr3_aa: CASSYSEGQGWNEQFF
clone_size: NA; d_call: NA; j_call: TRBJ1-2; v_call: TRBV28; cdr3_nt: TGTGCCAGCAGTCCCACACCATTTAACGGCTACACCTTC; cdr3_aa: CASSPTPFNGYTF
clone_size: NA; d_call: TRBD2; j_call: TRBJ2-7; v_call: TRBV11-2; cdr3_nt: TGTGCCAGCAGCCTGCTAAGCGGGAGCTCCTACGAGCAGTACTTC; cdr3_aa: CASSLLSGSSYEQYF
clone_size: NA; d_call: TRBD2; j_call: TRBJ2-3; v_call: TRBV5-1; cdr3_nt: TGCGCCAGCAGCTTAGCGGGAAGAGCTCTGCAAGATACGCAGTATTTT; cdr3_aa: CASSLAGRALQDTQYF
clone_size: NA; d_call: TRBD2; j_call: TRBJ2-1; v_call: TRBV7-8; cdr3_nt: TGTGCCAGCAGCCACTTGTCGACTAGCGCGAGCTCAAATGAGCAGTTCTTC; cdr3_aa: CASSHLSTSASSNEQFF
clone_size: NA; d_call: TRBD2; j_call: TRBJ2-7; v_call: TRBV5-6; cdr3_nt: TGTGCCAGCAGCACTAGCGGGAGGCCAAGGGAGCAGTACTTC; cdr3_aa: CASSTSGRPREQYF
clone_size: NA; d_call: NA; j_call: TRBJ2-3; v_call: TRBV20-1; cdr3_nt: TGCAGTGTCTCAGCAGATACGCAGTATTTT; cdr3_aa: CSVSADTQYF
clone_size: NA; d_call: NA; j_call: TRBJ2-7; v_call: TRBV19; cdr3_nt: TGTGCCAGTAGTCAGATGGCCCAGGGGGGCAGGGCAGCCTACGAGCAGTACTTC; cdr3_aa: CASSQMAQGGRAAYEQYF
clone_size: NA; d_call: TRBD2; j_call: TRBJ2-1; v_call: TRBV28; cdr3_nt: TGTGCCAGCAGTTTTTTTGCGGGAGCGGATGAGCAGTTCTTC; cdr3_aa: CASSFFAGADEQFF
clone_size: NA; d_call: NA; j_call: TRBJ2-5; v_call: TRBV9; cdr3_nt: TGTGCCAGCAGCAACTTCGAGGAGACCCAGTACTTC; cdr3_aa: CASSNFEETQYF
clone_size: NA; d_call: NA; j_call: TRBJ1-1; v_call: TRBV28; cdr3_nt: TGTGCCAGCAGTTCCTATTGGGGGCCTAACACTGAAGCTTTCTTT; cdr3_aa: CASSSYWGPNTEAFF
clone_size: once; d_call: NA; j_call: TRBJ1-3; v_call: TRBV7-2; cdr3_nt: TGTGCCAGCAGCTTATGGGGCCGCCGGCCCTCTGGAAACACCATATATTTT; cdr3_aa: CASSLWGRRPSGNTIYF
clone_size: NA; d_call: TRBD1; j_call: TRBJ2-7; v_call: TRBV6-5; cdr3_nt: TGTGCCACCAGGGACAGATATTCCTACGAGCAGTACTTC; cdr3_aa: CATRDRYSYEQYF
clone_size: NA; d_call: NA; j_call: TRBJ2-1; v_call: TRBV10-3; cdr3_nt: TGTGCCATCAGTGAGACGCGGGGTTCCTACAATGAGCAGTTCTTC; cdr3_aa: CAISETRGSYNEQFF
clone_size: NA; d_call: TRBD1; j_call: TRBJ2-7; v_call: TRBV6-5; cdr3_nt: TGTGCCAGCAGTTACGCGACAGGGCGTGAGGTCGAGCAGTACTTC; cdr3_aa: CASSYATGREVEQYF
clone_size: NA; d_call: NA; j_call: TRBJ1-4; v_call: TRBV5-1; cdr3_nt: TGCGCCAGCAGCCCGGGTCCTCGTGAAAAACTGTTTTTT; cdr3_aa: CASSPGPREKLFF
clone_size: NA; d_call: TRBD1; j_call: TRBJ2-5; v_call: TRBV28; cdr3_nt: TGTGCCAGCCGTAGTCAGGGGGCTTTGGAGACCCAGTACTTC; cdr3_aa: CASRSQGALETQYF
clone_size: NA; d_call: NA; j_call: TRBJ2-3; v_call: TRBV5-4; cdr3_nt: TGTGCCAGCAGCTTGCGGCGGAGCACAGATACGCAGTATTTT; cdr3_aa: CASSLRRSTDTQYF
clone_size: NA; d_call: NA; j_call: TRBJ1-1; v_call: TRBV6-5; cdr3_nt: TGTGCCAGCAGTTGGGGGGGCACTGAAGCTTTCTTT; cdr3_aa: CASSWGGTEAFF
clone_size: NA; d_call: TRBD2; j_call: TRBJ2-1; v_call: TRBV5-4; cdr3_nt: TGTGCCAGCAGCCCCGGACTAGCGGGTTTCTCCTACAATGAGCAGTTCTTC; cdr3_aa: CASSPGLAGFSYNEQFF
clone_size: NA; d_call: NA; j_call: TRBJ2-6; v_call: TRBV6-1; cdr3_nt: TGTGCCAGCAGGTTACTGATCTCTGGGGCCAACGTCCTGACTTTC; cdr3_aa: CASRLLISGANVLTF